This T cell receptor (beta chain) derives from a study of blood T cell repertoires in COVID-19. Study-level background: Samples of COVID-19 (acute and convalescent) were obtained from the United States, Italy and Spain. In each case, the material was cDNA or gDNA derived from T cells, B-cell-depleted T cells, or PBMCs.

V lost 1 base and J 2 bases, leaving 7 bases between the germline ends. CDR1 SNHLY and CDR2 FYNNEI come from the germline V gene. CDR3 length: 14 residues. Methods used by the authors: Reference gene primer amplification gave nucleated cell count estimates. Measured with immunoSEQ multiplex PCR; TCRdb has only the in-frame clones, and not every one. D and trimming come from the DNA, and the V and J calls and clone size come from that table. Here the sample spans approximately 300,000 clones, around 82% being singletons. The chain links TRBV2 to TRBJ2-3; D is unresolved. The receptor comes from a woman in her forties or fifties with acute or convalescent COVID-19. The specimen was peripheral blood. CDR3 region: CASSEGQLTDTQYF. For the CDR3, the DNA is TGTGCCAGCAGTGAAGGTCAACTCACAGATACGCAGTATTTT. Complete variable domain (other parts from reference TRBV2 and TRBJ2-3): EPEVTQTPSHQVTQMGQEVILRCVPISNHLYFYWYRQILGQKVEFLVSFYNNEISEKSEIFDDQFSVERPDGSNFTLKIRSTKLEDSAMYFCASSEGQLTDTQYFGPGTRLTVL.